The clone carrying this T cell receptor beta chain was detected only a few times. The antigen is unknown. The sample is drawn from a study of blood T cells in healthy people across ages. Study in general: Using template switching, researchers captured about one barcoded beta molecule for each two T cells.

Combining a sample-barcoded 5' primer with a J-beta primer mix, a second PCR ran for about 7 to 12 cycles. TCRdb re-called the 5' RACE reads with MiXCR, one entry per CDR3 protein. The table lists around 1.5 million distinct CDR3 sequences, approximately 40% of them singletons. General study results and limits: Unknown donor CMV status possibly confounded expanded clonotype changes. Diversity was higher, and naive CD4+ cells more numerous, in long-lived donors than in aged donors. Investigators treated diversity estimates from one million T cells as underestimates.

The sample taken for sequencing was blood. The receptor's source is a woman between 18 and 29 years old in good health.

The CDR3 reads CSARDQVLAGPFGDTQYF. Here the CDR3 DNA reads TGCAGTGCTAGAGATCAGGTGCTAGCGGGACCATTTGGGGATACGCAGTATTTT. The chain combines TRBV20-1 with TRBJ2-3; TRBD2 agrees at 9 bases. Germline values: CDR1 DFQATT, CDR2 SNEGSKA (reference sequence). V lost 0 bases and J lost 6; bases outside the gene matches: 16. CDR3 length: 18 amino acids.